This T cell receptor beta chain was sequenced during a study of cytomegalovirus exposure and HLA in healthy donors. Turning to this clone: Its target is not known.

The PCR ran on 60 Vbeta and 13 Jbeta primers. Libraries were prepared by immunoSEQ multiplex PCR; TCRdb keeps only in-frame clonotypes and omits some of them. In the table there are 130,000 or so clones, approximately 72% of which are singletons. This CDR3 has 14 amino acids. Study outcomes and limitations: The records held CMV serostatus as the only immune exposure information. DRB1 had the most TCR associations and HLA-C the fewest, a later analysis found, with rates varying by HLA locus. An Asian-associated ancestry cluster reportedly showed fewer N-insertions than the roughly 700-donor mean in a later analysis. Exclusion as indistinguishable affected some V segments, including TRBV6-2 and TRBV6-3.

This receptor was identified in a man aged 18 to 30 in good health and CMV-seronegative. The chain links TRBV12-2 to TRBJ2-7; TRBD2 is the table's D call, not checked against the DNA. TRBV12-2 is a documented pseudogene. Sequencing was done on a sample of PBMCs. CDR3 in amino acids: CASRLRLALYEQYF. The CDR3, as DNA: TGTGCAAGTCGCTTAAGACTAGCACTCTACGAGCAGTACTTC.